This T cell receptor (beta chain) was documented in a study of blood T cell repertoires in COVID-19 (dated by TCRdb to between 2020 and 2021). Study-wide context: Collaborator samples came from the United States, Italy and Spain and covered acute and convalescent phases of COVID-19. The prospective study material was composed of cDNA or gDNA derived from T cells, B-cell-depleted T cells, or PBMCs. Samples came from the ongoing ImmuneRACE study (first 160 participants) plus 1,254 subjects from 6 global collaborators. Deeply sampled blood TCRbeta repertoires from subjects exposed to, actively infected with, or recovered from COVID-19 were included in the dataset. Where available, HLA class I and class II types were taken from metadata supplied by the sample provider and were not determined by assay-based typing. A de-identified subject ID, COVID-19 status, age in years and sex were almost always included in the sample metadata. The repertoires were made available in a free public database intended to serve as a resource for research on the immune response to SARS-CoV-2.

Notes on this clone: There is no known antigen for this receptor. The input lacks base qualities; no much larger clone sits a single base away.

Whole blood was collected in K2EDTA tubes by collaborating institutions according to the institutions' own protocols. For TCRbeta analysis, collaborators shipped samples as frozen whole blood, isolated PBMCs, or DNA extracted from either of those sample types. Points the paper makes about the study in general: How much clinical and demographic metadata was included differed by source and by participant, and the metadata was provided uncurated.

TCRbeta CDR3 regions were amplified from genomic DNA using the immunoSEQ Assay, a bias-controlled multiplex PCR. The published analysis was carried out like this. The number of nucleated cells in each sample was estimated from the amplification of reference gene primers within the assay. To quantify the absolute abundance of each unique TCRbeta CDR3 rearrangement, sequence reads were collapsed and filtered. For each sample, productive Simpson clonality was calculated as the square root of Simpson's diversity index over productive rearrangements. TCRdb's version of the immuneACCESS table is confined to in-frame rearrangements and falls short of the full clone set. An unresolved V gene accounts for under half of the shortfall where checked; the remainder is of unknown origin. V and J calls plus clone size are reproduced from that table; the DNA served to infer D and trimming. Counted in this sample were fewer than 250,000 clones; approximately 83% of them appeared once. The ten largest clonotypes hold less than 6.5% of the sample.

The V end gives up 5 bases and the J end 10 bases, leaving 9 bases in the junction not matched to a gene. The CDR3 holds 15 amino acids from the cysteine to the phenylalanine. Only CDR3 DNA is held: 45 bases, read in frame from base 1. CDR1 and CDR2, per the germline V gene, are SGHTA and FQGTGA. This clonotype was obtained from a human donor in a cohort sampled during active COVID-19. Rearrangement joined TRBV7-3 to TRBJ1-6; 9 central bases correspond to TRBD1. The sample consisted of peripheral blood. In nucleotides, the sequence is TGTGCCAGCAGCCTACAGGGGGCGGGCCACTCACCCCTCCACTTT. The encoded protein is CASSLQGAGHSPLHF.